Listed below are T cell receptor beta chains from one sample, sequenced in a study of cytomegalovirus exposure and HLA in healthy donors. The protocol was immunoSEQ multiplex PCR, while the TCRdb copy is restricted to in-frame clones and leaves out a portion. The data hold 200,000 to 250,000 clones, with approximately 87% observed a single time. The sequenced sample was PBMCs. The receptor source for this set is a woman between 18 and 29 years old in good health and CMV-seronegative. Both conserved end residues are part of each CDR3. The order of the fields is V gene, J gene, clone size, D gene, CDR3 DNA, CDR3 protein. A D gene is named only where the DNA matches it firmly. Clone sizes are given selectively: once, few, many, or a class where the clone is expanded.

V: TRBV5-1
J: TRBJ2-3
size: -
D: -
DNA: TGCGCCAGCAGCTTCTGGGGGTCCACAGATACGCAGTATTTT
CDR3: CASSFWGSTDTQYF

V: TRBV27
J: TRBJ2-2
size: -
D: -
DNA: TGTGCCAGCAGTTTACGAGGTCCCTACACCGGGGAGCTGTTTTTT
CDR3: CASSLRGPYTGELFF

V: TRBV4-3
J: TRBJ1-2
size: -
D: -
DNA: TGCGCCAGCGAGGGTTCAGATGGCTACACCTTC
CDR3: CASEGSDGYTF

V: TRBV18
J: TRBJ2-7
size: -
D: TRBD1
DNA: TGTGCCAGCTCCCCGGGACAGGGAGAATACGAGCAGTACTTC
CDR3: CASSPGQGEYEQYF

V: TRBV6-6
J: TRBJ2-1
size: few
D: -
DNA: TGTGCCAGCAGGGCGGGGAGCTCTGAGGCCAATGAGCAGTTCTTC
CDR3: CASRAGSSEANEQFF

V: TRBV2
J: TRBJ2-1
size: -
D: -
DNA: TGTGCCAGCAGTGTCTCCCGGGGTACTGAGCAGTTCTTC
CDR3: CASSVSRGTEQFF

V: TRBV5-6
J: TRBJ1-2
size: -
D: -
DNA: TGTGCCAGCAGCTACGTGGGCCAGGGCTCTGGCTACACCTTC
CDR3: CASSYVGQGSGYTF

V: TRBV2
J: TRBJ1-2
size: -
D: -
DNA: TGTGCCAGCAGTGAAGGGGGTTGGCCAGGTGGCTACACCTTC
CDR3: CASSEGGWPGGYTF

V: TRBV7-8
J: TRBJ2-5
size: -
D: -
DNA: TGTGCCAGCAGCTTAGATGCCCGTTCGTCAGCTTTAGGGGGGCGAGAGACCCAGTACTTC
CDR3: CASSLDARSSALGGRETQYF

V: TRBV27
J: TRBJ1-1
size: few
D: -
DNA: TGTGCCAGCAGTGTCGGACAGACCAACACTGAAGCTTTCTTT
CDR3: CASSVGQTNTEAFF

V: TRBV2
J: TRBJ1-2
size: -
D: -
DNA: TGTGCCAGCAGTGTCGGGACGGCCTATGGCTACACCTTC
CDR3: CASSVGTAYGYTF

V: TRBV10-3
J: TRBJ2-1
size: -
D: -
DNA: TGTGCCATCAGTGACAGGGGTGATGAGCAGTTCTTC
CDR3: CAISDRGDEQFF

V: TRBV15
J: TRBJ2-3
size: few
D: TRBD2
DNA: TGTGCCACCAGCAGTCCACCTAGCGGGGACACAGATACGCAGTATTTT
CDR3: CATSSPPSGDTDTQYF

V: TRBV5-6
J: TRBJ2-3
size: -
D: -
DNA: TGTGCCAGCAGCAATAGGGGCGCAGATACGCAGTATTTT
CDR3: CASSNRGADTQYF

V: TRBV27
J: TRBJ2-7
size: -
D: TRBD1
DNA: TGTGCCAGCCGCGGACAGGGATTCTACGAGCAGTACTTC
CDR3: CASRGQGFYEQYF

V: TRBV19
J: TRBJ2-1
size: -
D: -
DNA: TGTGCCAGTAGTATAGAGGCGCTAGCGCGTCACAATGAGCAGTTCTTC
CDR3: CASSIEALARHNEQFF

V: TRBV6-1
J: TRBJ2-6
size: -
D: -
DNA: TGTGCCAGCAGTGAAGGCAACTCTGGGGCCAACGTCCTGACTTTC
CDR3: CASSEGNSGANVLTF

V: TRBV19
J: TRBJ1-5
size: -
D: -
DNA: TGTGCCAGTATCGCGGGGACCGTAAGCAATCAGCCCCAGCATTTT
CDR3: CASIAGTVSNQPQHF

V: TRBV7-9
J: TRBJ2-1
size: -
D: -
DNA: TGTGCCAGCAGCTTGATACTGGGCGCCTACAATGAGCAGTTCTTC
CDR3: CASSLILGAYNEQFF

V: TRBV5-1
J: TRBJ2-5
size: once
D: TRBD2
DNA: TGCGCCAGCAGCTCTGCCCGGGGGGAAGAGACCCAGTACTTC
CDR3: CASSSARGEETQYF

V: TRBV29-1
J: TRBJ2-1
size: -
D: TRBD2
DNA: TGCAGCGTTTACTCTAGCGGGGGATACAATGAGCAGTTCTTC
CDR3: CSVYSSGGYNEQFF

V: TRBV4-1
J: TRBJ2-1
size: few
D: -
DNA: TGCGCCAGCAGCCAAGAATGGGACGGGCCCAGTCCCGCCTACAATGAGCAGTTCTTC
CDR3: CASSQEWDGPSPAYNEQFF

V: TRBV6-1
J: TRBJ2-5
size: -
D: TRBD1
DNA: TGTGCCAGCAGCAGGAACAGGGGGGATCAAGAGACCCAGTACTTC
CDR3: CASSRNRGDQETQYF

V: TRBV10-1
J: TRBJ2-5
size: few
D: TRBD2
DNA: TGCGCCAGCAGTGAGTCGCCACAGCGGGGGCAAGAGACCCAGTACTTC
CDR3: CASSESPQRGQETQYF

V: TRBV28
J: TRBJ2-7
size: -
D: TRBD1
DNA: TGTGCCAGCAGTTCCCCGGGACAGACCTACGAGCAGTACTTC
CDR3: CASSSPGQTYEQYF

V: TRBV19
J: TRBJ1-5
size: -
D: TRBD1
DNA: TGTGCCAGTAGACCTCCGGGACAGGGGAATCAGCCCCAGCATTTT
CDR3: CASRPPGQGNQPQHF

V: TRBV5-1
J: TRBJ1-6
size: few
D: -
DNA: TGCGCCAGCAGCTTGGCTGGGGTAGTCTATAATTCACCCCTCCACTTT
CDR3: CASSLAGVVYNSPLHF

V: TRBV6-5
J: TRBJ2-3
size: -
D: -
DNA: TGTGCCAGCAGTTTTCCCAACACAGATACGCAGTATTTT
CDR3: CASSFPNTDTQYF

V: TRBV2
J: TRBJ1-3
size: -
D: -
DNA: TGTGCCAGCAGAGAGAGGAGTAACTCTGGAAACACCATATATTTT
CDR3: CASRERSNSGNTIYF

V: TRBV5-4
J: TRBJ2-3
size: few
D: -
DNA: TGTGCCAGCAGCCCGGACAGGGAGGGGACAGATACGCAGTATTTT
CDR3: CASSPDREGTDTQYF

V: TRBV2
J: TRBJ1-1
size: -
D: -
DNA: TGTGCCAGCAATCAGTACAGGGAAGGAGCTTTCTTT
CDR3: CASNQYREGAFF

V: TRBV25-1
J: TRBJ2-1
size: -
D: -
DNA: TGTGCCGCCCGGAGCGCAGGAGAGCAGTTCTTC
CDR3: CAARSAGEQFF

V: TRBV15
J: TRBJ2-1
size: once
D: TRBD2
DNA: TGTGCCACCAGCCCCCGTGGAGTAGCGGGAGGGTCTGAGCAGTTCTTC
CDR3: CATSPRGVAGGSEQFF

V: TRBV19
J: TRBJ1-1
size: -
D: -
DNA: TGTGCCAGTAGGCGGGACGTTGGCACTGAAGCTTTCTTT
CDR3: CASRRDVGTEAFF

V: TRBV6-1
J: TRBJ2-7
size: -
D: -
DNA: TGTGCCAGTACGCCCGGGACAATATCCTACGAGCAGTACTTC
CDR3: CASTPGTISYEQYF

V: TRBV15
J: TRBJ2-5
size: -
D: -
DNA: TGTGCCACCAGCAGGCAGACTCCCGGACACCAAGAGACCCAGTACTTC
CDR3: CATSRQTPGHQETQYF

V: TRBV5-1
J: TRBJ2-7
size: -
D: TRBD1
DNA: TGCGCCAGCAGCTTGGAACAGGGGCGGAACGAGCAGTACTTC
CDR3: CASSLEQGRNEQYF